This T cell receptor (beta chain) appears in the sequencing data of a study of blood T cells in healthy people across ages. For the study at large: Capture via template switching afforded approximately one barcoded beta molecule per two T cells.

In regard to this clonotype: Its target is unknown. One end of the junction varies from germline; a read error may be responsible.

Each of the donors had roughly 9.1 milliliters of peripheral blood drawn into EDTA-treated Vacutainer tubes. The authors isolated at least 6.5 million PBMCs per sample. General study results and limits: Long-lived donors had more naive CD4+ cells and higher diversity than aged donors.

The CDR3 totals 16 residues. Germline loops: CDR1 SEHNR, CDR2 FQNEAQ (reference sequence). Together with a sample-barcoded 5' primer, a J-beta primer mix was included in a second PCR lasting about 7 to 12 cycles. TCRdb recomputed calls from the 5' RACE reads with MiXCR, one row per CDR3 protein. The data show about 1,800,000 distinct CDR3 sequences, 25% to 30% seen once. The chain carries TRBV7-9 and TRBJ2-1; D is tentatively TRBD1 or TRBD2 (5 bases each). What was sequenced was blood. The source of this sequence is a woman in her twenties or thirties in good health. The CDR3 spells CASSLGPGRSYNERFF. The DNA for the CDR3 is TGTGCCAGCAGCTTAGGGCCGGGACGTTCCTACAATGAGCGGTTCTTC. The whole variable domain, remainder taken from reference TRBV7-9 and TRBJ2-1, is DTGVSQNPRHKITKRGQNVTFRCDPISEHNRLYWYRQTLGQGPEFLTYFQNEAQLEKSRLLSDRFSAERPKGSFSTLEIQRTEQGDSAMYLCASSLGPGRSYNERFFGPGTRLTVL.